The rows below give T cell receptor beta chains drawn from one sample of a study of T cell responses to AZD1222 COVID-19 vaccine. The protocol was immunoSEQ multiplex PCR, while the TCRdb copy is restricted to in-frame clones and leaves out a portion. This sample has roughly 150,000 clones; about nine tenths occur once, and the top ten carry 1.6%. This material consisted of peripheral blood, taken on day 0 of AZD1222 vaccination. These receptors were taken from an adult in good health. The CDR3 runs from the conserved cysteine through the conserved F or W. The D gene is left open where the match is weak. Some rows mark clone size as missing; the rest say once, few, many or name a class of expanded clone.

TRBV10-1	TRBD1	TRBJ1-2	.	CASSNTGTGFNGYTF	TGCGCCAGCAGTAACACCGGGACAGGGTTTAATGGCTACACCTTC
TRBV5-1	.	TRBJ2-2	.	CASSLPTADTGELFF	TGCGCCAGCAGCTTGCCTACAGCGGACACCGGGGAGCTGTTTTTT
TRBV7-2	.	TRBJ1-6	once	CASSLGSGALTPYNSPLHF	TGTGCCAGCAGCTTAGGTTCCGGGGCCTTAACCCCTTATAATTCACCCCTCCACTTT
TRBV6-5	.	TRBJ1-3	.	CASSYIGPGNTIYF	TGTGCCAGCAGTTACATCGGGCCTGGAAACACCATATATTTT
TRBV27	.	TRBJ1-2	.	CASSAQQGIFGYTF	TGTGCCAGCAGTGCTCAGCAGGGAATATTCGGCTACACCTTC
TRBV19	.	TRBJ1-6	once	CATRTDGFNSPLHF	TGTGCCACCAGGACGGACGGATTTAATTCACCCCTCCACTTT
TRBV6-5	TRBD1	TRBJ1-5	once	CASRTQGAQGQPQHF	TGTGCCAGCAGAACACAGGGGGCGCAAGGTCAGCCCCAGCATTTT
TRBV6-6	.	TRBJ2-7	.	CASSYSRDGTYEQYF	TGTGCCAGCAGTTACTCACGGGACGGCACCTACGAGCAGTACTTC
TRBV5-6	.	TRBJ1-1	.	CASSLYLDTEAFF	TGTGCCAGCAGCTTGTATTTGGACACTGAAGCTTTCTTT
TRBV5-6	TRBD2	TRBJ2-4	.	CASSQGLAGGHIAKNIQYF	TGTGCCAGCAGCCAGGGACTAGCGGGAGGGCACATAGCCAAAAACATTCAGTACTTC
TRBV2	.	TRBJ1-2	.	CASSLGANNYGYTF	TGTGCCAGCAGCCTAGGGGCAAATAACTATGGCTACACCTTC
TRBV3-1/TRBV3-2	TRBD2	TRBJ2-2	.	CASSPGLAGANTGELFF	TGTGCCAGCAGCCCAGGACTAGCGGGGGCGAACACCGGGGAGCTGTTTTTT
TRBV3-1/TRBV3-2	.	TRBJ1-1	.	CASSPPGLNTEAFF	TGTGCCAGCAGCCCCCCGGGTCTAAACACTGAAGCTTTCTTT
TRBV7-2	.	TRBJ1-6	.	CASSLKGGDSPLHF	TGTGCCAGCAGCTTAAAGGGAGGTGATTCACCCCTCCACTTT
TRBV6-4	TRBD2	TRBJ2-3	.	CASSDAGTSGRAKDTQYF	TGTGCCAGCAGTGACGCCGGGACTAGCGGGAGGGCCAAAGATACGCAGTATTTT
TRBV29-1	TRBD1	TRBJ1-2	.	CSVETGNYGYIF	TGCAGCGTCGAGACAGGGAACTATGGCTACATCTTC